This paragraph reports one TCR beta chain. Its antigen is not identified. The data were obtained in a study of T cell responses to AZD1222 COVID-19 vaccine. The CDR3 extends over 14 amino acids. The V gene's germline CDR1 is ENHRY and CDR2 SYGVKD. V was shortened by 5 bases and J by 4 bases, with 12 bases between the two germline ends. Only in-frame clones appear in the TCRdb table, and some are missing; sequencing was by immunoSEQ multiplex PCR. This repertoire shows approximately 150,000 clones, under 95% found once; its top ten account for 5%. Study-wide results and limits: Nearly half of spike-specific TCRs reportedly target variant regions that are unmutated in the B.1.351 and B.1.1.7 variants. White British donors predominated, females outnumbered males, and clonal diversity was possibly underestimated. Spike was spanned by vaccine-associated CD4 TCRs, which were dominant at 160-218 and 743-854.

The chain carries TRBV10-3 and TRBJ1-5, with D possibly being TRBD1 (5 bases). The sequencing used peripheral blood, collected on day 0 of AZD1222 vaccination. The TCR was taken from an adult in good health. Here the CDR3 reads CAISTGAENQPQHF. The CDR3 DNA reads TGTGCCATCAGTACTGGGGCGGAGAATCAGCCCCAGCATTTT.